The 18 T cell receptor beta chains below all came from one sample that was sequenced in a study of T cell responses to AZD1222 COVID-19 vaccine (dated by TCRdb to the early 2020s). The protocol used for the library was the immunoSEQ multiplex PCR assay. This is the immuneACCESS table as TCRdb keeps it, with only in-frame sequences that have V and J called. A part of the clones is gone; compared with another copy, unresolved V genes explain less than half, and the rest is unexplained. This sample holds 180,000 or so clones; 80% to 95% were observed only once. The top ten hold approximately 1.6% of the sample. Reading the label with the study, this specimen's time point is: about 28 days (+/-7) after the second vaccine dose. The sequencing here drew on peripheral blood, taken 28 days after the second AZD1222 dose. The origin of the receptors is an adult who received the AZD1222 COVID-19 vaccine.

V and J are TRBV5-8 and TRBJ1-1; the D is unclear. Per germline, CDR1 SGHTS and CDR2 YDEGEE. The CDR3 contains 15 residues. With 1 base removed from V and 0 bases from J, the gap between germline ends came to 10 bases. In DNA, the CDR3 is TGTGCCAGCAGCTTGTATGAGCGTATGAACACTGAAGCTTTCTTT. This translates into CASSLYERMNTEAFF.

This chain connects TRBV4-3 to TRBJ1-4, with a possible D match to TRBD1 (5 bases). Germline lookup yields CDR1 LGHNA and CDR2 YSLEER. Trimming shortened V by 0 bases and J by 8 bases, and 16 bases separated the two germline ends. The CDR3 sequence is 16 residues long. Here the CDR3 DNA reads TGCGCCAGCAGCCAAGATGACTTGGGGGGTACGGAAAAACTGTTTTTT. This codes for CASSQDDLGGTEKLFF.

The chain couples TRBV7-9 to TRBJ2-5; D unresolved. Germline V CDR1 and CDR2: SEHNR, FQNEAQ (reference sequence). There are 15 residues in the CDR3. The V end lost 0 bases, the J end lost 4 bases, and 12 bases lay between the germline ends. CDR3 DNA sequence: TGTGCCAGCAGCTTAGCGGAAGGAACAGCAGAGACCCAGTACTTC. It yields the protein CASSLAEGTAETQYF. The whole variable domain, remainder taken from reference TRBV7-9 and TRBJ2-5, is DTGVSQNPRHKITKRGQNVTFRCDPISEHNRLYWYRQTLGQGPEFLTYFQNEAQLEKSRLLSDRFSAERPKGSFSTLEIQRTEQGDSAMYLCASSLAEGTAETQYFGPGTRLLVL.

The gene calls are TRBV11-2 and TRBJ2-1; possible D gene TRBD1, 5 bases. Germline V gene lookup returns CDR1 SGHAT and CDR2 FQNNGV. V was clipped by 0 bases and J by 3 bases, with 12 bases between them. CDR3 length equals 16 residues. The CDR3 region is CASSLDWGSRYNEQFF. CDR3 coding DNA: TGTGCCAGCAGCTTAGATTGGGGCAGTCGCTACAATGAGCAGTTCTTC.

CDR3 sequence (DNA): TGTGCCAGCAGCCCCAGGGTGGTAGCGGCCGCGGAGACCCAGTACTTC. This gives the protein CASSPRVVAAAETQYF. The rearrangement uses TRBV4-2 and TRBJ2-5, with D possibly being TRBD2 (6 bases). The CDR3 totals 16 residues. V was pared by 4 bases and J by 5 bases, with 20 bases between. Per germline, CDR1 LGHNA and CDR2 YNFKEQ.

CDR3 DNA: TGTGCCAGCAGTGAATCCGGGAGTGAATACGAGCAGTACTTC. Translating it yields CASSESGSEYEQYF. The rearrangement links TRBV2 to TRBJ2-7; the D gene is possibly TRBD2 (6 bases). In germline, CDR1 is SNHLY, CDR2 FYNNEI. Trimming cost V 2 bases and J 4 bases, with 12 bases left between them. The CDR3 covers 14 residues.

The J gene is TRBJ1-1, the V gene TRBV7-9; possibly TRBD1 for D (5 bases). The CDR3 runs to 15 residues. Germline CDR1 and CDR2: SEHNR and FQNEAQ (reference sequence). V was pared by 1 base and J by 0 bases, with 9 bases between. CDR3 coding DNA: TGTGCCAGCAGCTTAGTCACAGGAATGAACACTGAAGCTTTCTTT. This translates into CASSLVTGMNTEAFF.

The chain has TRBV6-7 and TRBJ1-1; D unresolved. TRBV6-7 is noted as an ORF with a role that remains uncertain. This CDR3 is 16 amino acids long. Trimming pared 0 bases from V and 4 bases from J, leaving 15 bases between. In DNA form, the CDR3 reads TGTGCCAGCAGTTACTCGACTCTAAGATACAGCACTGAAGCTTTCTTT. Its translation is CASSYSTLRYSTEAFF.

This clone turned up a few times. The genes are TRBV6-2 or TRBV6-3 and TRBJ2-5; D not resolved. Looked up from germline, CDR1 is MNHEY and CDR2 is SVGEGT. The CDR3 is 14 residues long. V lost 6 bases to trimming and J lost 5 bases, with 16 bases between them. The CDR3 region is CASSQWSSGETQYF. CDR3 in DNA: TGTGCCAGCAGCCAATGGAGCAGTGGGGAGACCCAGTACTTC.

The chain couples TRBV27 to TRBJ2-7, with no clear D. Germline-derived CDR1 and CDR2 are MNHEY and SMNVEV (reference sequence). The CDR3 loop spans 13 amino acids. V dropped 4 bases and J dropped 2 bases, with 9 bases sitting between them. The CDR3 region has the DNA TGTGCCAGCAGTTCGACTCGGACCTACGAGCAGTACTTC. Translated, it gives CASSSTRTYEQYF.

The V and J genes are TRBV6-5 and TRBJ1-1; TRBD1 might be the D (6 bases). Germline loops: CDR1 MNHEY, CDR2 SVGAGI. The V gene lost 6 bases and the J gene lost 1 base, with 12 bases spanning the gap. The CDR3 has 14 residues. The CDR3 DNA is TGTGCCAGCAGGCTAGGACAGCAGAACACTGAAGCTTTCTTT. This translates into CASRLGQQNTEAFF.

The V call is TRBV5-6, the J call TRBJ1-4; D call uncertain. The CDR3 loop spans 15 amino acids. Germline-derived CDR1 and CDR2 are SGHDT and YYEEEE. V lost 2 bases, J lost 3 bases, and 11 bases lay in between. The CDR3 reads CASSFRGNANEKLFF. CDR3 nucleotides: TGTGCCAGCAGCTTCAGAGGGAACGCTAATGAAAAACTGTTTTTT.

V usage is TRBV7-9 and J usage is TRBJ1-1, with a weak D call TRBD1 (6 bases). Germline lookup yields CDR1 SEHNR and CDR2 FQNEAQ (reference sequence). The CDR3 spans 13 residues. The V end lost 5 bases, the J end lost 1 base, and 8 bases lay between the germline ends. The CDR3 bases are TGTGCCAGCAGCCGGACAGAGAACACTGAAGCTTTCTTT. It codes for CASSRTENTEAFF.

This rearrangement joins TRBV5-1 to TRBJ2-1; D uncertain. Germline CDR1 SGHRS, CDR2 YFSETQ. Between the trimmed V and J ends, which lost 5 bases and 6 bases, there was a span of 9 bases. This CDR3 is 12 amino acids long. The CDR3 DNA reads TGCGCCAGCAGAAGACCCGGCAATGAGCAGTTCTTC. Translated, it gives CASRRPGNEQFF. Together with reference TRBV5-1 and TRBJ2-1, the CDR3 gives the full variable domain: KAGVTQTPRYLIKTRGQQVTLSCSPISGHRSVSWYQQTPGQGLQFLFEYFSETQRNKGNFPGRFSGRQFSNSRSEMNVSTLELGDSALYLCASRRPGNEQFFGPGTRLTVL.

The V call is TRBV2, the J call TRBJ1-3; a possible D gene is TRBD1 (5 bases). V was clipped by 6 bases and J by 0 bases, with 15 bases between them. The germline CDR1 and CDR2 sequences are SNHLY and FYNNEI. The CDR3 is made up of 16 amino acids. This CDR3 is CASSGRGALSGNTIYF. CDR3 coding DNA: TGTGCCAGCAGCGGGAGAGGGGCCCTCTCTGGAAACACCATATATTTT. The complete variable domain, with remaining parts taken from reference TRBV2 and TRBJ1-3, reads EPEVTQTPSHQVTQMGQEVILRCVPISNHLYFYWYRQILGQKVEFLVSFYNNEISEKSEIFDDQFSVERPDGSNFTLKIRSTKLEDSAMYFCASSGRGALSGNTIYFGEGSWLTVV.

This chain joins TRBV4-1 and TRBJ2-7; 7 bases match TRBD2. The germline CDR1 and CDR2 sequences are MGHRA and YSYEKL. After removal of 1 base from V and 0 bases from J, the junction contained 6 bases not matched to a gene. This CDR3 has 16 residues. The CDR3 reads CASSQAPAGRSYEQYF. CDR3 coding DNA: TGCGCCAGCAGCCAAGCCCCAGCGGGACGCTCCTACGAGCAGTACTTC.

The chain links TRBV7-2 to TRBJ2-5; the match to TRBD2 covers 10 bases. The V gene end was trimmed by 6 bases and the J gene end by 4 bases; junction bases not matched to a gene: 2. CDR1 is SGHTA and CDR2 is FQGNSA in the germline V gene. This CDR3 has 13 residues. DNA of the CDR3: TGTGCCAGCAGAGCGGGGGGGCGAGAGACCCAGTACTTC. Translating it yields CASRAGGRETQYF.

V usage is TRBV5-1 and J usage is TRBJ2-7, with 8 nucleotides matching TRBD2. The CDR3 is made up of 14 amino acids. The V and J ends lost 3 bases and 2 bases, in that order; junction bases with no gene match: 4. Germline CDR1 is SGHRS and CDR2 is YFSETQ. The CDR3 sequence is CASSSDGRAYEQYF. In nucleotides, the CDR3 is TGCGCCAGCAGCTCTGACGGGAGGGCCTACGAGCAGTACTTC.